Shown below are 9 T cell receptor beta chains from a single sample sequenced in a study of tissue T cells after allogeneic stem cell transplantation. TCRdb's copy holds only in-frame clones and misses some; the assay was immunoSEQ multiplex PCR. The sample gives tens of thousands of clones, roughly 92% of which show up once; under 4% is in the top ten. The sample was blood, taken before transplantation. The receptors stem from a woman aged 40-69 years who later had graft-versus-host disease after an allogeneic stem cell transplant.

The V call is TRBV6-5, the J call TRBJ1-4; no clear D gene. Germline loops: CDR1 MNHEY, CDR2 SVGAGI. The CDR3 contains 15 residues. The germline V and J ends were trimmed by 6 bases and 3 bases, with 14 bases remaining between them. CDR3 in DNA: TGTGCCAGCAGCGGTCTACAGTCTCCTAATGAAAAACTGTTTTTT. It codes for CASSGLQSPNEKLFF.

This chain joins TRBV27 and TRBJ1-1; a weak D match, TRBD1 (5 bases). From germline, CDR1 is MNHEY and CDR2 SMNVEV (reference sequence). This CDR3 has 13 amino acids. V was trimmed by 3 bases and J by 2 bases, leaving 7 bases between them. The DNA of the CDR3 is TGTGCCAGCAGTTTGACAGATAACACTGAAGCTTTCTTT. Translating it yields CASSLTDNTEAFF.

The chain has TRBV6-5 and TRBJ2-7; TRBD2 agrees at 7 bases. V shed 0 bases, J shed 1 base, and the junction held 6 bases outside the gene matches. CDR3 length: 16 amino acids. Germline loops: CDR1 MNHEY, CDR2 SVGAGI. CDR3: CASSYSLRGGSYEQYF. The CDR3 DNA reads TGTGCCAGCAGTTACTCGTTGCGCGGGGGATCCTACGAGCAGTACTTC.

The rearrangement joins TRBV19 to TRBJ1-1; no firm D call. The V gene's germline CDR1 is LNHDA and CDR2 SQIVND (reference sequence). The CDR3 is 15 amino acids. Trimming took 3 bases from V and 1 from J, leaving 12 bases between them. This CDR3 reads CASSISHRGNTEAFF. CDR3 nucleotide sequence: TGTGCCAGTAGTATTAGTCATCGGGGGAACACTGAAGCTTTCTTT.

The chain recombines TRBV5-1 with TRBJ2-1; 7 bases match TRBD2. The ends lost 5 bases at V and 4 bases at J; junction bases unmatched: 9. In germline, CDR1 is SGHRS, CDR2 YFSETQ. The CDR3 contains 15 residues. CDR3 amino acids: CASSRGGSGYNEQFF. CDR3 coding DNA: TGCGCCAGCAGTCGTGGCGGGAGTGGATACAATGAGCAGTTCTTC.

The chain uses TRBV5-4 and TRBJ1-5; D not resolved. This CDR3 is built from 15 residues. The V end was cut by 0 bases, the J end by 4 bases, with 11 bases between. Germline-derived CDR1 and CDR2 are SGHNT and YYREEE (reference sequence). CDR3 nucleotide sequence: TGTGCCAGCAGCTTGGGAGGGAGTACAAATCAGCCCCAGCATTTT. It codes for CASSLGGSTNQPQHF.

In this sample, this clone turned up once. This sequence joins TRBV27 and TRBJ2-7; 8 nucleotides align to TRBD1. The CDR3 has 15 amino acids. Looked up from germline, CDR1 is MNHEY and CDR2 is SMNVEV (reference sequence). Trimming cost V 3 bases and J 4 bases; bases outside gene matches: 8. The CDR3 here is CASSFETGVKYEQYF. The CDR3 DNA is TGTGCCAGCAGTTTTGAGACAGGGGTCAAATACGAGCAGTACTTC.

This chain links TRBV4-3 with TRBJ1-3; D gene unclear. The CDR3 totals 15 residues. With 1 base removed from V and 1 base from J, the gap between germline ends came to 8 bases. Germline assignment: CDR1 LGHNA and CDR2 YSLEER. The CDR3 DNA sequence: TGCGCCAGCAGCCAAGGGAAGTTTTCTGGAAACACCATATATTTT. Translated: CASSQGKFSGNTIYF.

This clone turned up a few times. The chain uses TRBV3-1 (or the pseudogene TRBV3-2) and TRBJ1-3; no clear D gene. Germline CDR1 is LGHDT and CDR2 is YNNKEL (reference sequence). The CDR3 contains 13 residues. Trimming stripped 3 bases from V and 2 bases from J, with 5 bases between. CDR3 nucleotides: TGTGCCAGCAGCCATCAACCTGGAAACACCATATATTTT. Translated: CASSHQPGNTIYF.